Sequencing of this T cell receptor beta chain was carried out in a study of cytomegalovirus exposure and HLA in healthy donors. The PCR was carried out with 60 Vbeta primers and 13 Jbeta primers. In the original analysis: An analysis performed later counted about 80 million unique TCR beta chains (approximately 11 million of them shared). TCRdb's table, derived via immunoSEQ multiplex PCR, lists solely in-frame clones and lacks some. That table gives V, J and clone size, and the DNA gave D and trimming. The sample holds roughly 150,000 clones, about 80% seen once. The ends were cut back, 3 bases at V and 4 bases at J, with 16 bases in the middle. Per germline, CDR1 SNHLY and CDR2 FYNNEI. The CDR3 loop spans 16 amino acids.

The sample comprised PBMCs. The rearrangement links TRBV2 to TRBJ1-5, with D possibly matching TRBD1 (5 bases). This receptor was taken from a girl aged 10-17 years in good health and CMV-seropositive. In DNA form, the CDR3 reads TGTGCCAGCAGTGATTCTGTAGGGGTGGGGAATCAGCCCCAGCATTTT. This gives the protein CASSDSVGVGNQPQHF. Full variable domain (outside the CDR3, taken from reference TRBV2 and TRBJ1-5): EPEVTQTPSHQVTQMGQEVILRCVPISNHLYFYWYRQILGQKVEFLVSFYNNEISEKSEIFDDQFSVERPDGSNFTLKIRSTKLEDSAMYFCASSDSVGVGNQPQHFGDGTRLSIL.